This TCR beta chain is drawn from a study of T cells in narcolepsy. Overall study context: Donors had narcolepsy type 1 or type 2, or were healthy controls.

V lost 5 bases to trimming and J lost 0 bases, with 13 bases between them. This CDR3 is built from 16 residues. Germline V gene lookup returns CDR1 MNHNY and CDR2 SVGAGI (reference sequence). Data came from immunoSEQ multiplex PCR; TCRdb stores just in-frame clones and leaves some out. Counted here are tens of thousands of clones, around 87% occurring once; the ten biggest clones make up roughly 1%. General study points: Same-patient CSF and blood CD4+ T cell clonotypes included HCRT-specific and TRIB2-specific autoreactive ones. Blood of same and different patients, but not healthy controls, reportedly held recurring autoreactive clonotypes.

Regarding this clone: The antigen remains unidentified.

Input material: memory (CD45RA-) CD4+ T cells from blood. This TCR was recovered from a human donor in good health. The chain is built from TRBV6-6 and TRBJ2-2; D unclear. CDR3 DNA sequence: TGTGCCAGCAGTCCCCGTCGGAGCGCGAACACCGGGGAGCTGTTTTTT. Translated, it gives CASSPRRSANTGELFF.